The 2 T cell receptor beta chains below come from one sample, sequenced in a study of Ad26.COV2.S vaccination and SARS-CoV-2 variants. The treatment is: about 20 received Ad26.COV2.S at low or high dose, single or two shots; five or six received placebo; per-sample allocation not given. All samples were drawn on day 63, counting from the first vaccine or placebo injection. Assay used: immunoSEQ multiplex PCR; TCRdb lists only in-frame clones, some missing. The sample shows hundreds of thousands of clones, roughly 87% of them seen only once. The sample here was peripheral blood, taken in a trial of Ad26.COV2.S vaccine versus placebo. All receptors derive from a person between 18 and 60 years old who received the Ad26.COV2.S COVID-19 vaccine or a placebo.

This chain joins TRBV6-5 and TRBJ2-1, with 15 bases that match TRBD2. The V segment lost 5 bases and the J segment 15 bases; nucleotides outside the gene matches: 11. Germline V gene sequence: CDR1 MNHEY, CDR2 SVGAGI. The CDR3 length is 15 residues. Written as DNA, the CDR3 is TGTGCCAGCAGTACCACTAGGACTAGCGGGGGGGCCACGTTCTTC. Translated, it gives CASSTTRTSGGATFF.

The CDR3 here is CASGRSYEQYF. The CDR3 DNA follows: TGTGCCAGCGGAAGGTCATACGAGCAGTACTTC. The genes are TRBV5-6 and TRBJ2-7; D is uncertain. V lost 7 bases to trimming and J lost 4 bases, with 9 bases between them. CDR1 and CDR2 from the germline V gene are SGHDT and YYEEEE. CDR3 length: 11 amino acids.